A selection of T cell receptor beta chains follows, all from one sample in a study of shared clonotypes between healthy human individuals. Sequenced by immunoSEQ multiplex PCR; TCRdb stores in-frame clones only, minus some. The repertoire holds over a million clones, around 97% seen once, with 1.2% in the top ten. Sequencing was done on a sample of naive CD4+ T cells sorted from blood. These receptors were obtained from a man aged 25-45 years in good health. Each CDR3 is given with its conserved first and last residue. A D gene is named only where the DNA matches it firmly. The size field is filled for only some rows; it gives once, few, many or a size class.

d_call	v_call	j_call	clone_size	cdr3_aa	cdr3_nt
.	TRBV5-1	TRBJ1-4	.	CASSLTGLNEKLFF	TGCGCCAGCAGCTTGACAGGGCTGAACGAAAAACTGTTTTTT
.	TRBV9	TRBJ1-1	.	CASSVGERGWEAFF	TGTGCCAGCAGCGTAGGAGAGAGGGGCTGGGAAGCTTTCTTT
.	TRBV18	TRBJ1-1	.	CASSTRPANTEAFF	TGTGCCAGCTCGACAAGGCCCGCGAACACTGAAGCTTTCTTT
TRBD1	TRBV9	TRBJ1-1	.	CASSVEDRGTEAFF	TGTGCCAGCAGCGTTGAGGACAGGGGCACTGAAGCTTTCTTT
.	TRBV28	TRBJ2-7	.	CASSSPPRGPYEQYF	TGTGCCAGCAGTTCGCCCCCGCGGGGACCCTACGAGCAGTACTTC
TRBD1	TRBV2	TRBJ1-5	.	CASMRDWTGKQPQHF	TGTGCCAGCATGCGGGACTGGACAGGGAAACAGCCCCAGCATTTT
.	TRBV6-5	TRBJ2-5	once	CASSQGRGWETQYF	TGTGCCAGCAGCCAAGGCAGGGGCTGGGAGACCCAGTACTTC
TRBD1	TRBV2	TRBJ1-5	.	CASSEQGIQPQHF	TGTGCCAGCAGCGAACAGGGGATTCAGCCCCAGCATTTT
.	TRBV5-5	TRBJ2-5	.	CASSLEAGETQYF	TGTGCCAGCAGCTTGGAGGCGGGAGAGACCCAGTACTTC
.	TRBV11-2	TRBJ2-3	.	CASSSHTDTQYF	TGTGCCAGCAGCTCCCACACAGATACGCAGTATTTT
.	TRBV5-4	TRBJ2-1	.	CASSSSPGNEQFF	TGTGCCAGCAGCTCATCTCCGGGCAATGAGCAGTTCTTC
.	TRBV2	TRBJ2-2	.	CASSEAGPGFNTGELFF	TGTGCCAGCAGTGAAGCGGGACCGGGATTCAACACCGGGGAGCTGTTTTTT
TRBD1	TRBV10-3	TRBJ2-3	.	CAISGDRGSTDTQYF	TGTGCCATCAGTGGCGACAGGGGGAGCACAGATACGCAGTATTTT
.	TRBV19	TRBJ2-2	once	CASSIGAGRTGELFF	TGTGCCAGTAGTATAGGTGCGGGGAGGACCGGGGAGCTGTTTTTT
.	TRBV28	TRBJ2-7	.	CASGPGIWEQYF	TGTGCCAGCGGTCCTGGGATTTGGGAGCAGTACTTC
.	TRBV18	TRBJ1-2	.	CASSPSAEPSNYGYTF	TGTGCCAGCTCACCATCGGCGGAACCTTCTAACTATGGCTACACCTTC
.	TRBV6-1	TRBJ1-1	.	CASTYDRRVFSFF	TGTGCCAGCACCTACGACAGGCGGGTCTTTTCTTTCTTT
.	TRBV6-4	TRBJ1-1	few	CASSVEGRSTEAFF	TGTGCCAGCAGTGTAGAGGGACGGTCCACTGAAGCTTTCTTT
.	TRBV5-4	TRBJ1-3	.	CASSGGPRGNTIYF	TGTGCCAGCAGCGGGGGACCGCGAGGAAACACCATATATTTT
TRBD1	TRBV5-1	TRBJ2-7	.	CASSQTGYSNEQYF	TGCGCCAGCAGCCAGACAGGGTATAGCAACGAGCAGTACTTC
TRBD1	TRBV27	TRBJ1-1	.	CASSKTGGWNTEAFF	TGTGCCAGCAGTAAGACAGGGGGCTGGAACACTGAAGCTTTCTTT
TRBD2	TRBV7-2	TRBJ2-3	.	CASSSGLAGGPRDTQYF	TGTGCCAGCAGCTCGGGACTAGCGGGAGGGCCGCGGGATACGCAGTATTTT
.	TRBV18	TRBJ2-7	.	CASSPLARQDEQYF	TGTGCCAGCTCACCACTCGCCCGCCAGGACGAGCAGTACTTC
TRBD1	TRBV27	TRBJ2-7	few	CASSLSGTGKEQYF	TGTGCCAGCAGTCTATCCGGGACAGGGAAGGAGCAGTACTTC
.	TRBV5-5	TRBJ2-7	.	CASSQDLNYEQYF	TGTGCCAGCAGCCAGGACCTGAACTACGAGCAGTACTTC
TRBD1	TRBV27	TRBJ2-6	.	CASSYRGLRSGANVLTF	TGTGCCAGCAGTTACAGGGGGCTCCGCTCTGGGGCCAACGTCCTGACTTTC
TRBD1	TRBV9	TRBJ1-1	.	CASSPGQGNTEAFF	TGTGCCAGCAGCCCTGGACAGGGAAACACTGAAGCTTTCTTT
TRBD2	TRBV19	TRBJ2-1	.	CASAGTSGRLEQFF	TGTGCCAGCGCAGGGACTAGCGGGAGGCTTGAGCAGTTCTTC
.	TRBV11-2	TRBJ2-2	.	CASSLAGVGELFF	TGTGCCAGCAGCTTAGCGGGGGTCGGGGAGCTGTTTTTT
.	TRBV4-3	TRBJ2-1	.	CASSHTRDYNEQFF	TGCGCCAGCAGCCACACCCGGGACTACAATGAGCAGTTCTTC
TRBD2	TRBV27	TRBJ2-5	once	CASSLLPGLAGGGETQYF	TGTGCCAGCAGTTTACTCCCAGGACTAGCGGGAGGTGGGGAGACCCAGTACTTC
.	TRBV19	TRBJ1-5	.	CASSIPGVGNQPQHF	TGTGCCAGTAGTATCCCAGGGGTAGGCAATCAGCCCCAGCATTTT
.	TRBV7-2	TRBJ2-1	.	CASSLVASADNEQFF	TGTGCCAGCAGCTTAGTGGCGAGCGCCGACAATGAGCAGTTCTTC
.	TRBV4-3	TRBJ1-2	.	CASSQVGGDYGYTF	TGCGCCAGCAGCCAAGTTGGGGGGGACTATGGCTACACCTTC
.	TRBV28	TRBJ2-7	.	CASSLVGEVQQYF	TGTGCCAGCAGTTTAGTGGGAGAAGTGCAGCAGTACTTC